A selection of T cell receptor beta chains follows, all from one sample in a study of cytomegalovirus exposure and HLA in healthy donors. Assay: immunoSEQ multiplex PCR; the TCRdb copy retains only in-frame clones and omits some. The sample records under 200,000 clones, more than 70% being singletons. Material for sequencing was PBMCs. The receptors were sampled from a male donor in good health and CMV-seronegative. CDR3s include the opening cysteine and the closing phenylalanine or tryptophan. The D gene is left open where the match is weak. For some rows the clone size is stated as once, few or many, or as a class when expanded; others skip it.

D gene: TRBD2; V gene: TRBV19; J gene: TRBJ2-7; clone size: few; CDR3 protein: CASRAGPSSYEQYF; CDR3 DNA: TGTGCCAGTAGAGCGGGGCCCAGCTCCTACGAGCAGTACTTC
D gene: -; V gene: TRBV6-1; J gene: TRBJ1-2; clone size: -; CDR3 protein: CASAQEHGYTF; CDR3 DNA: TGTGCCAGCGCTCAGGAACATGGCTACACCTTC
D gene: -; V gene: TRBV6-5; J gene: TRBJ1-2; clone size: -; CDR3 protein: CASSYWGSQRLDGYTF; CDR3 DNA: TGTGCCAGCAGTTACTGGGGTTCACAGCGGCTCGATGGCTACACCTTC
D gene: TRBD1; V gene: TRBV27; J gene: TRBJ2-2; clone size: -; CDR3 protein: CASSSPGQTTGELFF; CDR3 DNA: TGTGCCAGCAGCTCACCGGGACAGACCACCGGGGAGCTGTTTTTT
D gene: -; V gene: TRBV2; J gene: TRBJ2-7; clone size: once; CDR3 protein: CASKNRGGYEQYF; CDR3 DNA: TGTGCCAGCAAAAACAGGGGAGGCTACGAGCAGTACTTC
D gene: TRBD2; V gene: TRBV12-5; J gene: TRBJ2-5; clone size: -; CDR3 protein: CASDSLHPRGVETQYF; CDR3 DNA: TGTGCTAGTGACTCCCTCCATCCGCGGGGGGTAGAGACCCAGTACTTC
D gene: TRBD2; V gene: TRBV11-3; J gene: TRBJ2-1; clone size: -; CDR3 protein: CASSPSGGAYNEQFF; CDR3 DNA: TGTGCCAGCAGCCCTAGCGGGGGGGCCTACAATGAGCAGTTCTTC
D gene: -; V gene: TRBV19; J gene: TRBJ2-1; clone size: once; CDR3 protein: CASSIKVDSRGNEQFF; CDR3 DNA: TGTGCCAGTAGTATTAAGGTAGATAGTAGAGGCAATGAGCAGTTCTTC
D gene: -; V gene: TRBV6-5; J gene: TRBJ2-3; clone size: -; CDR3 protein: CASRRQEIDTQYF; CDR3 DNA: TGTGCCAGCAGACGACAGGAAATTGATACGCAGTATTTT
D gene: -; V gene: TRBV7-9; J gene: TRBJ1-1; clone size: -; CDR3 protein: CASSPPGPGVVEAFF; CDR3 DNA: TGTGCCAGCAGCCCCCCCGGACCCGGGGTCGTAGAAGCTTTCTTT
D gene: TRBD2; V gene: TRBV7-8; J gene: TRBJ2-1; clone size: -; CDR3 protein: CASSPLVWAGGTITYDNEQFF; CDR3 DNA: TGTGCCAGCAGCCCCCTTGTTTGGGCGGGGGGGACGATAACCTATGATAATGAGCAGTTCTTC
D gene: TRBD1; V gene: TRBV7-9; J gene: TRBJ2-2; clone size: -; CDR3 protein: CASSFPTGGIGELFF; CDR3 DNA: TGTGCCAGCAGCTTCCCAACAGGGGGGATCGGGGAGCTGTTTTTT
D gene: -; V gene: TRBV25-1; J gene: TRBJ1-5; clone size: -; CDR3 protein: CASTGGVDQPQHF; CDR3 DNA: TGTGCCAGTACCGGCGGAGTCGATCAGCCCCAGCATTTT
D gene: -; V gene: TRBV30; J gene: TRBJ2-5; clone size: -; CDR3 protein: CAWSSRVVETQYF; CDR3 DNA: TGTGCCTGGAGTTCAAGAGTTGTGGAGACCCAGTACTTC
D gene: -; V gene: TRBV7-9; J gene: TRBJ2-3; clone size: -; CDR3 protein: CASSLRTGGTDTQYF; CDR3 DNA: TGTGCCAGCAGCTTGCGGACAGGAGGGACAGATACGCAGTATTTT
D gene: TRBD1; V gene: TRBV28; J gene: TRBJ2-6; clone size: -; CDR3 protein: CASSLVGATGSSGANVLTF; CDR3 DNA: TGTGCCAGCAGTTTAGTTGGGGCGACAGGGAGCTCTGGGGCCAACGTCCTGACTTTC
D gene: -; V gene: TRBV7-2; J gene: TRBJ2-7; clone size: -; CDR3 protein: CASSLIQYEQYF; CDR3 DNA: TGTGCCAGCAGCTTAATTCAGTACGAGCAGTACTTC
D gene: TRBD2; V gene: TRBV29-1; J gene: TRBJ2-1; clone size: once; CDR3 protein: CAAGERRIEQFF; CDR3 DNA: TGCGCCGCGGGGGAGCGAAGGATTGAGCAGTTCTTC
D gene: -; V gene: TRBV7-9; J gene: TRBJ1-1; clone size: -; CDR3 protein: CSSTTTSLEAFF; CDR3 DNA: TGTTCCAGCACGACTACAAGCCTTGAAGCTTTCTTT
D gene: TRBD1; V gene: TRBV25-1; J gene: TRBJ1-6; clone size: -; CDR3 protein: CASEERTGNGNSPLHF; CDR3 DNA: TGTGCCAGCGAGGAGCGGACAGGGAACGGTAATTCACCCCTCCACTTT
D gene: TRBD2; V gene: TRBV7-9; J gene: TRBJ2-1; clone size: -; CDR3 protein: CSSSYGLAGRDNEQFF; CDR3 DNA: TGTTCCAGCAGCTACGGACTAGCGGGAAGGGATAATGAGCAGTTCTTC
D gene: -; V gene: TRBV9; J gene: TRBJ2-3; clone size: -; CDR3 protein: CASSVYTDTQYF; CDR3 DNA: TGTGCCAGCAGCGTATACACAGATACGCAGTATTTT